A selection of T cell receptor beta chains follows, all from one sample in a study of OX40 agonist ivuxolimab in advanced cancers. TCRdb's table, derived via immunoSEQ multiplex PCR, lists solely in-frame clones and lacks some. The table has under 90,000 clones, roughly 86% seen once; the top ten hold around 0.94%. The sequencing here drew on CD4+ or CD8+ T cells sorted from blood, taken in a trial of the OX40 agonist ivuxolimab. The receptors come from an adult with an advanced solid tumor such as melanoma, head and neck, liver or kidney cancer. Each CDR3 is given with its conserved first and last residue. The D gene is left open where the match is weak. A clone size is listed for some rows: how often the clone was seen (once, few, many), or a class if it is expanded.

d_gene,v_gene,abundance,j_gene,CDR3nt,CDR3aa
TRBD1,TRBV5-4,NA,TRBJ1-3,TGTGCCAGCAGCTCGGGACAGGGGGCGCTTCCTGGAAACACCATATATTTT,CASSSGQGALPGNTIYF
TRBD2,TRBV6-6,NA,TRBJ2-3,TGTGCCAGCAGTTACTCTGGACTAGCGACAGATACGCAGTATTTT,CASSYSGLATDTQYF
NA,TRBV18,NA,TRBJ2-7,TGTGCCAGCTCACCACCGGCCAGAAACTACGAGCAGTACTTC,CASSPPARNYEQYF
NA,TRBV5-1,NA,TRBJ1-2,TGCGCCAGCAGCTTGGCGACGGTGAGGCCGTCTGGCTACACCTTC,CASSLATVRPSGYTF
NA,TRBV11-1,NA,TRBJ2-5,TGTGCCAGCAGCCCAGGGAGTATGGGGGGGCGTAGAGAGACCCAGTACTTC,CASSPGSMGGRRETQYF
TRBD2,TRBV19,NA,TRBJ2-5,TGTGCCAGTAGGAGCGGGGCACGAGAGACCCAGTACTTC,CASRSGARETQYF
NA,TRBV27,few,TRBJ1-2,TGTGCCAGCAGTTTAGGCAGGGAGCGCGGCTACACCTTC,CASSLGRERGYTF
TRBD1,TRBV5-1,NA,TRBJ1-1,TGCGCCAGCAGCTTGAGGTTAGGACAGGGGGTAACTGAAGCTTTCTTT,CASSLRLGQGVTEAFF
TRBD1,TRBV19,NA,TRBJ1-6,TGTGCCAGTAGTACTACCGGGACAGGGGTTTCACCCCTCCACTTT,CASSTTGTGVSPLHF
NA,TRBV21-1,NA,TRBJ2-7,TGTGCCAACGCGGGGGGGTTCGGCGACTACGAGCAGTACTTC,CANAGGFGDYEQYF
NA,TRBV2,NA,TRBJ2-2,TGTGCCAGCAGTGAAGCTTCGAGAAACACCGGGGAGCTGTTTTTT,CASSEASRNTGELFF
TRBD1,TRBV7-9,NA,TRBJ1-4,TGTGCCAGCAGCCAGACCGGGACAGGGGGTGAAAAACTGTTTTTT,CASSQTGTGGEKLFF
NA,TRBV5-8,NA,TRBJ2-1,TGTGCCAGCAGCTTAGGGACCGCCTACAATGAGCAGTTCTTC,CASSLGTAYNEQFF
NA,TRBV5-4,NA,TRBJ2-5,TGTGCCAGCAGCACGGGACAAGCCGAGTACTTC,CASSTGQAEYF
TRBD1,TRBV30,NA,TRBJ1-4,TGTGCCTGGACCCCCAGACAGGGCGAAAAACTGTTTTTT,CAWTPRQGEKLFF
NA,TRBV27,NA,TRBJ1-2,TGTGCCAGCAGTTTATTTAGGCGGGGGGGGCCGGGGCCGGACTATGGCTACACCTTC,CASSLFRRGGPGPDYGYTF
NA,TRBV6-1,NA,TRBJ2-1,TGTGCCAGCAGTTACGGCCAGGGTGAGTTCTTC,CASSYGQGEFF
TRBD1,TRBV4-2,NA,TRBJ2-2,TGTGCCAGCAGCCCGCGACAGGGGGCGGTCGGGGAGCTGTTTTTT,CASSPRQGAVGELFF
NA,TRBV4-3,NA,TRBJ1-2,TGCGCCAGCAGCCAAGTCGCGCGGACAGCGACAAACTATGGCTACACCTTC,CASSQVARTATNYGYTF
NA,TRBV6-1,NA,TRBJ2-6,TGTGCCAGCAGCGGGGAGGCTGGGGCCAACGTCCTGACTTTC,CASSGEAGANVLTF
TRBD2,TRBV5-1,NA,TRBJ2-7,TGCGCCAGCAGCATTGGAACTAGCGGGGGCCCTTCCTACGAGCAGTACTTC,CASSIGTSGGPSYEQYF
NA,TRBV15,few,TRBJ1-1,TGTGCCACCAGCAGAGAAACAGGGAGGACTGAAGCTTTCTTT,CATSRETGRTEAFF
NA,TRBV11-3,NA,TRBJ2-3,TGTGCCAGCAGCTCGCTAGTCTCAGATACGCAGTATTTT,CASSSLVSDTQYF
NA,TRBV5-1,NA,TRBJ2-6,TGCGCCAGCAGCTTGGGGGGTTTCTCTGGGGCCAACGTCCTGACTTTC,CASSLGGFSGANVLTF
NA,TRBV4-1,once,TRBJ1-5,TGCGCCAGCAGCCAAGATACAAGGGGCAATCAGCCCCAGCATTTT,CASSQDTRGNQPQHF
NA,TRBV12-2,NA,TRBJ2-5,TGTGCAAGTCGCTTTACCCTGAAGAATCTAGCGGAGCAAGAGACCCAGTACTTC,CASRFTLKNLAEQETQYF
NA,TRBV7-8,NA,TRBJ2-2,TGTGCCAGCAGCTTGGGCAATTCGAACACCGGGGAGCTGTTTTTT,CASSLGNSNTGELFF
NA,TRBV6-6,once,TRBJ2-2,TGTGCCAGCAGCCGAGCCTTGAACACCGGGGAGCTGTTTTTT,CASSRALNTGELFF
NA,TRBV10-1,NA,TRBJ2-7,TGCGCCAGCAGGGGAAGCCCCATGCGGACCCCCTACGAGCAGTACTTC,CASRGSPMRTPYEQYF
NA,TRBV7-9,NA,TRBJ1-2,TGTGCCAGCAGCCGGACAGATTATGGCTACACCTTC,CASSRTDYGYTF
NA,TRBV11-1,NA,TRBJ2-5,TGTGCCAGCAGCCGGCGACTAGGGCTAGAGACCCAGTACTTC,CASSRRLGLETQYF
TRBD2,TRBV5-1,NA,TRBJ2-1,TGCGCCAGCAGCTTGAACCCCGGTACTAGCGGCCCATACTCCTACAATGAGCAGTTCTTC,CASSLNPGTSGPYSYNEQFF
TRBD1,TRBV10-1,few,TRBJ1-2,TGCGCCAGCAGTGAGTCCGTAGGGGGCAGCTATGGCTACACCTTC,CASSESVGGSYGYTF